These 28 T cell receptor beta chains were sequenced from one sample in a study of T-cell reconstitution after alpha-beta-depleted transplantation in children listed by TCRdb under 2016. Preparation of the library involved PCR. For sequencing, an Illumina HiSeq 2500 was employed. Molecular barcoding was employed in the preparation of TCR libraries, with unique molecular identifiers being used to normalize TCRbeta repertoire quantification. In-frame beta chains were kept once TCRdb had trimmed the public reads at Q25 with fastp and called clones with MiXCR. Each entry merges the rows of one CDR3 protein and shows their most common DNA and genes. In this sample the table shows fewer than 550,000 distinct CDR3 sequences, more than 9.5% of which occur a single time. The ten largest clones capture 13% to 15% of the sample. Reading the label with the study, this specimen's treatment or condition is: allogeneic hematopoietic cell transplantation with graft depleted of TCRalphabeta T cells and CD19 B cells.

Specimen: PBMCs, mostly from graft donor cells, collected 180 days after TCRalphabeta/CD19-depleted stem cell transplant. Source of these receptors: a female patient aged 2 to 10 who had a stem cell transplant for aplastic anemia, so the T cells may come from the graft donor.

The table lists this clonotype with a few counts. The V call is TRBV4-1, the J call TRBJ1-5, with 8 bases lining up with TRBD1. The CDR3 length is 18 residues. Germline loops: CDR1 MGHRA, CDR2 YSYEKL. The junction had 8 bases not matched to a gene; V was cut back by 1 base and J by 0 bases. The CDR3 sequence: CASSQAGGLGHSNQPQHF. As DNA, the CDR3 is TGCGCCAGCAGCCAAGCAGGGGGCTTGGGGCATAGCAATCAGCCCCAGCATTTT.

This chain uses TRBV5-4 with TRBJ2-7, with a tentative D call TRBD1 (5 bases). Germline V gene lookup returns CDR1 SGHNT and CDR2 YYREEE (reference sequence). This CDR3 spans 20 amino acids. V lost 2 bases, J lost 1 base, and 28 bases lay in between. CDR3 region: CASSFCLVGQICKSSYEQYV. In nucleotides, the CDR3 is TGTGCCAGCAGCTTCTGCCTAGTGGGGCAAATCTGTAAGTCGTCCTACGAGCAGTACGTC.

The CDR3 DNA follows: TGTGCCAGCAGTTTCCCGTTCTACGAGCAGTACTTC. Its translation is CASSFPFYEQYF. The chain links TRBV28 to TRBJ2-7; unclear D gene. Germline CDR1 MDHEN, CDR2 SYDVKM. This CDR3 contains 12 residues. Trimming left V 3 bases short and J 3 bases short, with 6 bases between.

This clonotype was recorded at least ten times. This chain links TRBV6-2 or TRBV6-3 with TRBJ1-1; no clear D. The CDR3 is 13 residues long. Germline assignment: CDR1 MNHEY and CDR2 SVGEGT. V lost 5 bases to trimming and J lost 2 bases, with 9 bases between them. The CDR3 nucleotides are TGTGCCAGCAGTCTCCGGGCCAACACTGAAGCTTTCTTT. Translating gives CASSLRANTEAFF.

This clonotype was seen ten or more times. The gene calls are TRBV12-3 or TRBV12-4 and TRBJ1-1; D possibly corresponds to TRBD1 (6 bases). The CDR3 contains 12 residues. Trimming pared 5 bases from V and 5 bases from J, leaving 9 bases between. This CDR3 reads CASSPGTTEAFF. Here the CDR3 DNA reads TGTGCCAGCAGTCCGGGGACAACTGAAGCTTTCTTT.

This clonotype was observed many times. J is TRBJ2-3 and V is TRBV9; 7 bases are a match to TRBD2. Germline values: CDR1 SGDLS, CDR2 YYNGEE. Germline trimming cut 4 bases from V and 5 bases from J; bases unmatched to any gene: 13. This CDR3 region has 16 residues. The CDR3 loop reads CASSPEKEGGKDTQYF. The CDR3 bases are TGTGCCAGCAGCCCAGAGAAGGAGGGAGGGAAAGATACGCAGTATTTT.

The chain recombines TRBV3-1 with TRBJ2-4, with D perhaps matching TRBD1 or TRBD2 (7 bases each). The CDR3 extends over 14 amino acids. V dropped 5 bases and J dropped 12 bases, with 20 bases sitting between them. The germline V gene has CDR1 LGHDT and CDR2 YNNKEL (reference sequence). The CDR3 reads CASSSNGGGGSQYF. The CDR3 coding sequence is TGTGCCAGCAGCTCGAATGGAGGGGGCGGGAGTCAGTACTTC.

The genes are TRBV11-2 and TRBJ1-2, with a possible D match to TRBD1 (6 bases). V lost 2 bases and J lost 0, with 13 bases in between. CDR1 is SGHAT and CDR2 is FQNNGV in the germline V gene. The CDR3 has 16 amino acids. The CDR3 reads CASSLIAGAANYGYTF. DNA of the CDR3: TGTGCCAGCAGCTTAATCGCAGGGGCCGCTAACTATGGCTACACCTTC.

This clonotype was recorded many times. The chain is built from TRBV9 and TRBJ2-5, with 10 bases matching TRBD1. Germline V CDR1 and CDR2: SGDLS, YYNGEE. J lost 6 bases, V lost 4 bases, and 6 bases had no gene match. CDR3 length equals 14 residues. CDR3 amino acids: CASSTGTGVKTQYF. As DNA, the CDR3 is TGTGCCAGCAGCACCGGGACAGGGGTTAAGACCCAGTACTTC.

The CDR3 nucleotides are TGTGCCAGCAGCTGGCTACGGGACAGGGGACCTACTAACTATGGCTACACCTTC. Its translation is CASSWLRDRGPTNYGYTF. The chain links TRBV5-5 to TRBJ1-2; 10 bases are shared with TRBD1. Germline CDR1 is SGHKS and CDR2 is YYEKEE (reference sequence). Trimming cost V 3 bases and J 0 bases; bases outside gene matches: 11. CDR3 length: 18 residues.

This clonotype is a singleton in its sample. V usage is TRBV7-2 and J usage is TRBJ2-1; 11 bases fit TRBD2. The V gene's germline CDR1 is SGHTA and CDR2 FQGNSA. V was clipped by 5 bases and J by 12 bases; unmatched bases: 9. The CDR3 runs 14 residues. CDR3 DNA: TGTGCCAGCAGCCGACTAGCGGGGCCGTGGGGGCAGTTCTTC. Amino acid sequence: CASSRLAGPWGQFF.

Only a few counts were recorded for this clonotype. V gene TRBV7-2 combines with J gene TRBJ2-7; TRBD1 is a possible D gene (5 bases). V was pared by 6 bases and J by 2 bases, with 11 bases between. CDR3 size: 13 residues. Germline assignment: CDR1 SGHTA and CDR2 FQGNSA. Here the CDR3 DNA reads TGTGCCAGCAGGTTGAAGGGGCCCTACGAGCAGTACTTC. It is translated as CASRLKGPYEQYF. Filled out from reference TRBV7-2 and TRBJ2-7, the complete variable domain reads GAGVSQSPSNKVTEKGKDVELRCDPISGHTALYWYRQSLGQGLEFLIYFQGNSAPDKSGLPSDRFSAERTGGSVSTLTIQRTQQEDSAVYLCASRLKGPYEQYFGPGTRLTVT.

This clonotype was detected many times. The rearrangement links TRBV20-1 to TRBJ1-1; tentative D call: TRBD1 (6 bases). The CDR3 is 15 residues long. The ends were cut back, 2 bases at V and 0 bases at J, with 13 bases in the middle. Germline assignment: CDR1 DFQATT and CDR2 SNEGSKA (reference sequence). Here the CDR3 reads CSARLGRGMNTEAFF. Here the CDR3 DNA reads TGCAGTGCTAGACTTGGAAGGGGGATGAACACTGAAGCTTTCTTT.

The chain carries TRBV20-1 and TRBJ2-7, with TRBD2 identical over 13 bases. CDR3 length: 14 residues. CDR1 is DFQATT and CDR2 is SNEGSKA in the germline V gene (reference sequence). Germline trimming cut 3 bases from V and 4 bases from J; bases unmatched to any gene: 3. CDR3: CSASQTSGRYEQYF. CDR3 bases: TGCAGTGCTAGCCAGACTAGCGGGAGGTACGAGCAGTACTTC.

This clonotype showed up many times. The CDR3: CASKQSGANVLTF. CDR3 sequence (DNA): TGTGCCAGCAAACAGTCTGGGGCCAACGTCCTGACTTTC. The V call is TRBV6-2 or TRBV6-3, the J call TRBJ2-6; no reliable D call. This CDR3 region has 13 residues. Trimming left V 7 bases short and J 1 base short, with 5 bases between. Germline CDR1 and CDR2: MNHEY and SVGEGT.

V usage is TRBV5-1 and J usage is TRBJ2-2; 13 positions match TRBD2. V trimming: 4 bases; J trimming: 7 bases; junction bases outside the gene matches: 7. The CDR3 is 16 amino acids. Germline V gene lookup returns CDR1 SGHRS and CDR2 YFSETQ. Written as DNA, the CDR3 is TGCGCCAGCAGCCCCCGGACTAGCGGGAGCAACGGGGAGCTGTTTTTT. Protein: CASSPRTSGSNGELFF.

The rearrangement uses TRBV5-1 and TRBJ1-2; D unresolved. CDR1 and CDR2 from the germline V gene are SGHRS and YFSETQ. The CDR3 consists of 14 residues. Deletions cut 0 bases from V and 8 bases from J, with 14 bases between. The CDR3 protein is CASSLGAYLDGYTF. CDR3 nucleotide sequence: TGCGCCAGCAGCTTGGGGGCGTATCTCGACGGCTACACCTTC.

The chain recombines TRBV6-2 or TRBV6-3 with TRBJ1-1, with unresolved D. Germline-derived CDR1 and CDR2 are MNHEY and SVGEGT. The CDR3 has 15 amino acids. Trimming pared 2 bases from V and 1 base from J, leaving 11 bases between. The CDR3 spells CASSYGWVENTEAFF. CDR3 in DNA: TGTGCCAGCAGTTACGGTTGGGTGGAGAACACTGAAGCTTTCTTT.

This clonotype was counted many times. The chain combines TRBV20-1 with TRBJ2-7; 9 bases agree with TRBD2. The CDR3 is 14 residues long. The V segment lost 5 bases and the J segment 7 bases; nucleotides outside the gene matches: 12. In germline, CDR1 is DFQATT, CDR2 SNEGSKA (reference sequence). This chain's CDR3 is CSADSGSPLLEQYF. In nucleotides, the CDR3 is TGCAGTGCTGATAGCGGGAGTCCCCTCCTGGAGCAGTACTTC.

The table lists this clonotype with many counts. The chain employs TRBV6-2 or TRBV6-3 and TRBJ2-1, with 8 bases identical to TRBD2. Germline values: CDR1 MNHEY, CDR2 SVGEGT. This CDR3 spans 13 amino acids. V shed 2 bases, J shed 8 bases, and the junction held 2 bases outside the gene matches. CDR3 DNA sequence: TGTGCCAGCAGTTACGGAGCGGGAGATGAGCAGTTCTTC. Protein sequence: CASSYGAGDEQFF.

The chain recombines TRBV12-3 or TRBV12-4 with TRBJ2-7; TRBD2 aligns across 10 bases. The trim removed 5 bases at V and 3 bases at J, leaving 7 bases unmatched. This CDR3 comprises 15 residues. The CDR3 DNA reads TGTGCCAGCAGTCCCTTAGCGGGAGGTCTCTACGAGCAGTACTTC. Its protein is CASSPLAGGLYEQYF.

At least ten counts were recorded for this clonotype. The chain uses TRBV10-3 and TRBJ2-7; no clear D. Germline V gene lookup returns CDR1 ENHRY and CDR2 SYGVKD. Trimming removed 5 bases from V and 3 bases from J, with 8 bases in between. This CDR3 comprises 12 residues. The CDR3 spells CAISRTDYEQYF. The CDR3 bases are TGTGCCATCAGTCGCACAGACTACGAGCAGTACTTC.

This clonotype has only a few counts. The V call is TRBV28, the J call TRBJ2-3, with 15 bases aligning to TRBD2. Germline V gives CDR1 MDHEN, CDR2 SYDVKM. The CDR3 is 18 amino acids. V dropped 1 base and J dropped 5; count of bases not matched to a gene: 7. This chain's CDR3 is CASSLFGLAGGGGDTQYF. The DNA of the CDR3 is TGTGCCAGCAGTTTATTCGGACTAGCGGGAGGGGGTGGAGATACGCAGTATTTT. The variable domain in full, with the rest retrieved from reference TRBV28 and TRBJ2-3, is DVKVTQSSRYLVKRTGEKVFLECVQDMDHENMFWYRQDPGLGLRLIYFSYDVKMKEKGDIPEGYSVSREKKERFSLILESASTNQTSMYLCASSLFGLAGGGGDTQYFGPGTRLTVL.

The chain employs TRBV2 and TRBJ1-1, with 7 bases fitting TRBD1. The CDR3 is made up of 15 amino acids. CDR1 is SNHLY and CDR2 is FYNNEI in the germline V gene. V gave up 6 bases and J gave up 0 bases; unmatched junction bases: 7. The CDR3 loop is CASRSRQGMNTEAFF. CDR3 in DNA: TGTGCCAGCAGATCCCGACAGGGCATGAACACTGAAGCTTTCTTT.

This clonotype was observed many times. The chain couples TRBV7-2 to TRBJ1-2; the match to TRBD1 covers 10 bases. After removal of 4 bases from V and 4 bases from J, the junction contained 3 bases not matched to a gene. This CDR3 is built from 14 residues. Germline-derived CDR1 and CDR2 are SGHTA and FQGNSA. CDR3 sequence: CASSSRDRGYGYTF. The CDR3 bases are TGTGCCAGCAGCTCCCGGGACAGGGGCTATGGCTACACCTTC.

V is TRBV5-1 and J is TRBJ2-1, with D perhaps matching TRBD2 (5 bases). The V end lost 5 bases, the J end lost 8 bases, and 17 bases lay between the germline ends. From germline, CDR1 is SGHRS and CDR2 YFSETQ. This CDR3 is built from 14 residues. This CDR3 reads CASRSEVWVDEQFF. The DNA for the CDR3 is TGCGCCAGCAGGTCGGAGGTCTGGGTTGATGAGCAGTTCTTC.

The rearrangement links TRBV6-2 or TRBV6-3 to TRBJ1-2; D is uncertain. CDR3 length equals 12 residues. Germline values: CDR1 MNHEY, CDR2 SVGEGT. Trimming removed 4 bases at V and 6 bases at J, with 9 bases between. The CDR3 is CASSSAWDGYTF. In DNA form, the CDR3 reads TGTGCCAGCAGTTCGGCCTGGGATGGCTACACCTTC.

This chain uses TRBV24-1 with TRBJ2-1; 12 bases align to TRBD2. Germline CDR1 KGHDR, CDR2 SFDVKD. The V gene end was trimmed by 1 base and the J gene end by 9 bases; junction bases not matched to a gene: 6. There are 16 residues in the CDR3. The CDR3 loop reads CATSDFRLAGVIEQFF. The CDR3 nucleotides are TGTGCCACCAGTGATTTTAGACTAGCGGGAGTTATTGAGCAGTTCTTC.